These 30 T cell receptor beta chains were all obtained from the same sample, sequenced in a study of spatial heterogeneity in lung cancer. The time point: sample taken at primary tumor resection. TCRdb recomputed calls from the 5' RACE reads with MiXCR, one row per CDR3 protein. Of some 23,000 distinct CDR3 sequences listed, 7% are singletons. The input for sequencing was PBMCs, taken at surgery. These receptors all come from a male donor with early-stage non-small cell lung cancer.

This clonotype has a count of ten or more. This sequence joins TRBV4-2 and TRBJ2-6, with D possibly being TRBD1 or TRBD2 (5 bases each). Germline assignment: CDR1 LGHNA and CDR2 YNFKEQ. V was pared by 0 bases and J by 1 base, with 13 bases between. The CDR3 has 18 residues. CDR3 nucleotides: TGTGCCAGCAGCCAAGATTGGGGACGGGCGTCTGGGGCCAACGTCCTGACTTTC. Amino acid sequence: CASSQDWGRASGANVLTF.

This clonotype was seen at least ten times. In DNA, the CDR3 is TGTGCCAGCAGCGTAGAGGGACAGGGGTTTTCCACAGATACGCAGTATTTT. The encoded protein is CASSVEGQGFSTDTQYF. J is TRBJ2-3 and V is TRBV9; 10 bases align to TRBD1. Germline lookup yields CDR1 SGDLS and CDR2 YYNGEE. CDR3 size: 17 residues. V dropped 0 bases and J dropped 2; count of bases not matched to a gene: 6.

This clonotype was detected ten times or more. The CDR3 spells CASSLVASGGAADTQYF. The CDR3, as DNA: TGTGCCAGCAGCTTAGTGGCTAGCGGGGGGGCCGCAGATACGCAGTATTTT. The chain links TRBV11-3 to TRBJ2-3; 12 bases are shared with TRBD2. This CDR3 has 17 amino acids. CDR1 SGHNT and CDR2 YENEEA come from the germline V gene. Unmatched junction bases numbered 6, after V lost 1 base and J lost 4 bases.

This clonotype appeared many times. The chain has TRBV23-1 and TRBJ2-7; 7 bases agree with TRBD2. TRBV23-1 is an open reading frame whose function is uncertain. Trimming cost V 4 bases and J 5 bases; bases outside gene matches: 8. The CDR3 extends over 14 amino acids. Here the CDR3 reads CASSPPWGGDEQYV. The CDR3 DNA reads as TGCGCCAGCAGTCCCCCCTGGGGAGGGGACGAGCAGTACGTC.

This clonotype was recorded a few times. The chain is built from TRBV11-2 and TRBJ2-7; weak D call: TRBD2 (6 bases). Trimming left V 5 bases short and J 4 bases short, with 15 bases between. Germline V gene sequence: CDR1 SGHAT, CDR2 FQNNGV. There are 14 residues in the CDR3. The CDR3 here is CASSVGTQGYEQYF. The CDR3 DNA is TGTGCCAGCAGCGTCGGGACTCAGGGATACGAGCAGTACTTC. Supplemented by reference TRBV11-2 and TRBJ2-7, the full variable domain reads EAGVAQSPRYKIIEKRQSVAFWCNPISGHATLYWYQQILGQGPKLLIQFQNNGVVDDSQLPKDRFSAERLKGVDSTLKIQPAKLEDSAVYLCASSVGTQGYEQYFGPGTRLTVT.

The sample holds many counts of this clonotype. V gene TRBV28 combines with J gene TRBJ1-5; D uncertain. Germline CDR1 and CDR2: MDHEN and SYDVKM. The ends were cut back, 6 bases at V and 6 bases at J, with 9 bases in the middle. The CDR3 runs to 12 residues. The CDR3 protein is CASSLNLQPQHF. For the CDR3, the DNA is TGTGCCAGCAGCCTAAACCTTCAGCCCCAGCATTTT.

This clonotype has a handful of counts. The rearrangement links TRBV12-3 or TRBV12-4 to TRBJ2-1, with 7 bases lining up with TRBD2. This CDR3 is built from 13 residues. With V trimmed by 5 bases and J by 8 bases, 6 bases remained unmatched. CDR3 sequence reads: CASSLRTSDEQFF. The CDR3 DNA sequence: TGTGCCAGCAGTCTACGGACTAGTGATGAGCAGTTCTTC.

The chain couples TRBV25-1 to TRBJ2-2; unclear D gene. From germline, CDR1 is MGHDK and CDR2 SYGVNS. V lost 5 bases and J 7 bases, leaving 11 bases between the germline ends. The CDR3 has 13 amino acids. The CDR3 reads CASSSLEVGELFF. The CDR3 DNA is TGTGCCAGCAGTTCCCTAGAGGTCGGGGAGCTGTTTTTT.

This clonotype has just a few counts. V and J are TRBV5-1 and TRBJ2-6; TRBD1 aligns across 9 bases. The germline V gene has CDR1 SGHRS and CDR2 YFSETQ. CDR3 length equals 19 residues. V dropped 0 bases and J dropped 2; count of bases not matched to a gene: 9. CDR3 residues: CASSLDGQGSPTGANVLTF. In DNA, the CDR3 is TGCGCCAGCAGCTTGGACGGACAGGGGTCGCCTACTGGGGCCAACGTCCTGACTTTC.

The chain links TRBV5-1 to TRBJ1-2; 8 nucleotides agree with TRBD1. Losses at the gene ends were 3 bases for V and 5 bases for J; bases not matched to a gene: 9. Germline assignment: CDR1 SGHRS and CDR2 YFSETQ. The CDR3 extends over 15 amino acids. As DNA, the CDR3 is TGCGCCAGCAGCTCAGTGGGGGGGACAGGATATGGCTACACCTTC. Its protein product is CASSSVGGTGYGYTF.

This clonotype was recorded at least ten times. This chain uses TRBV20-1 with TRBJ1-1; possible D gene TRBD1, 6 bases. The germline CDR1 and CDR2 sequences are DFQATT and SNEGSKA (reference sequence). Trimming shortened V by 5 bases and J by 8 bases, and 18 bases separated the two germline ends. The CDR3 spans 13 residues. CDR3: CSAPGGVGKEAFF. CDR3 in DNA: TGCAGTGCTCCCGGGGGCGTAGGGAAAGAAGCTTTCTTT.

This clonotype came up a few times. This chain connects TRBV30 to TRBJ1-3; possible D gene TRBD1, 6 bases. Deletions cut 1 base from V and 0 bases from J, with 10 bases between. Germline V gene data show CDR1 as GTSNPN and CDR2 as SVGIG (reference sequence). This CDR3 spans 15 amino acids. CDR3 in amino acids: CAWSAGQLSGNTIYF. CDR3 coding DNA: TGTGCCTGGAGTGCCGGACAGCTCTCTGGAAACACCATATATTTT.

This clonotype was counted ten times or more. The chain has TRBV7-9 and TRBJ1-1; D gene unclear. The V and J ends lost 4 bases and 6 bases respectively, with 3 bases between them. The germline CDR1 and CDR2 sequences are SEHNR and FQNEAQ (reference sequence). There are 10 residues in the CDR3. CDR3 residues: CASSSSEAFF. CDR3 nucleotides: TGTGCCAGCAGCTCCTCTGAAGCTTTCTTT.

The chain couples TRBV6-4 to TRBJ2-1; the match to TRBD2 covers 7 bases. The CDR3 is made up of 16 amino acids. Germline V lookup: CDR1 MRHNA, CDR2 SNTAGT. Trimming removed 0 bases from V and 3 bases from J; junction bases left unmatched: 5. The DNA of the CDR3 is TGTGCCAGCAGTGACTCTGCTAGCGGAAACTACAATGAGCAGTTCTTC. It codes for CASSDSASGNYNEQFF.

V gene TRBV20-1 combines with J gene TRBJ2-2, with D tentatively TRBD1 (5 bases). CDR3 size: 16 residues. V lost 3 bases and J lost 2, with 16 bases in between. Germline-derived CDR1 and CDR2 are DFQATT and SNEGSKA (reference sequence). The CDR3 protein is CSARIGSRVNTGELFF. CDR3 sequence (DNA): TGCAGTGCTAGGATTGGTTCCAGGGTCAACACCGGGGAGCTGTTTTTT.

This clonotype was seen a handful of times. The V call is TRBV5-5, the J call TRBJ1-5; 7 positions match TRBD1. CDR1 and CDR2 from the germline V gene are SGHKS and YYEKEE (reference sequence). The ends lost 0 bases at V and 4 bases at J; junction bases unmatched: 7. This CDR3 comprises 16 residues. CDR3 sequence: CASSLGSRGANQPQHF. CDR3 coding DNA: TGTGCCAGCAGCTTGGGATCCAGGGGGGCGAATCAGCCCCAGCATTTT.

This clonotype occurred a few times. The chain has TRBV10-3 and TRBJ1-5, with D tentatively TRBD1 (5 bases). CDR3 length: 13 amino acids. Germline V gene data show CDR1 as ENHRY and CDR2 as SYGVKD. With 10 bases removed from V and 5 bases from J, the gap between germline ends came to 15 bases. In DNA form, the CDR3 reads TGTGCCACCGTTCAGGGCATGGATCAGCCCCAGCATTTT. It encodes CATVQGMDQPQHF.

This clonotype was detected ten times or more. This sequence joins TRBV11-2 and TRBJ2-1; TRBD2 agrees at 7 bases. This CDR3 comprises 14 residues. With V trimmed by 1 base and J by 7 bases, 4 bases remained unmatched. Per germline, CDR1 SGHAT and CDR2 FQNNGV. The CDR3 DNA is TGTGCCAGCAGCTTAGTTCCTAGCGGTAATGAGCAGTTCTTC. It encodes CASSLVPSGNEQFF.

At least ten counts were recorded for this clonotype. The CDR3 nucleotides are TGCAGTGCTACCTCGCCTTATAGCGGGGGAATTTACAATGAGCAGTTCTTC. Translated, it gives CSATSPYSGGIYNEQFF. This chain links TRBV20-1 with TRBJ2-1, with 9 bases that match TRBD2. CDR1 is DFQATT, CDR2 SNEGSKA, per germline (reference sequence). The ends lost 4 bases at V and 4 bases at J; junction bases unmatched: 14. The CDR3 totals 17 residues.

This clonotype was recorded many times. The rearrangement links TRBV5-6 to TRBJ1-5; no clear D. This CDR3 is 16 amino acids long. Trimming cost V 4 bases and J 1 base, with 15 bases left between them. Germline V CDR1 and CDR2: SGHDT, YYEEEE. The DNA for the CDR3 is TGTGCCAGCAGCCCCCCGGGAGGGAAAAGCAATCAGCCCCAGCATTTT. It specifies CASSPPGGKSNQPQHF.

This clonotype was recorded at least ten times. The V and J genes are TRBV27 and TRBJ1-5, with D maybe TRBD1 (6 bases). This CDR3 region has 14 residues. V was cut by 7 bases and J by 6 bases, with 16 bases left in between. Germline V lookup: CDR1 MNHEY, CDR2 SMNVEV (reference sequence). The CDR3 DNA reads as TGTGCCAGCACCACTAAGGGGGGTACTCAGCCCCAGCATTTT. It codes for CASTTKGGTQPQHF.

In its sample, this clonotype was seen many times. The DNA for the CDR3 is TGTGCCAGTAGTATAGCGCCCGGGACAACGGGAGGCTACACCTTC. It codes for CASSIAPGTTGGYTF. This chain joins TRBV19 and TRBJ1-2; maybe TRBD1 (6 bases). Germline lookup yields CDR1 LNHDA and CDR2 SQIVND (reference sequence). Trimming removed 1 base at V and 8 bases at J, with 17 bases between. This CDR3 contains 15 residues.

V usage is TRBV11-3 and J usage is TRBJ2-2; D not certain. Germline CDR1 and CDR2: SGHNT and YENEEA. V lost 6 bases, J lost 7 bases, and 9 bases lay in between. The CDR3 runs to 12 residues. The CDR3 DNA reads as TGTGCCAGCAGATCCCATAGCGGGGAGCTGTTTTTT. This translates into CASRSHSGELFF. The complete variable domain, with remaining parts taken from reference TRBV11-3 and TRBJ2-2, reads EAGVVQSPRYKIIEKKQPVAFWCNPISGHNTLYWYLQNLGQGPELLIRYENEEAVDDSQLPKDRFSAERLKGVDSTLKIQPAELGDSAVYLCASRSHSGELFFGEGSRLTVL.

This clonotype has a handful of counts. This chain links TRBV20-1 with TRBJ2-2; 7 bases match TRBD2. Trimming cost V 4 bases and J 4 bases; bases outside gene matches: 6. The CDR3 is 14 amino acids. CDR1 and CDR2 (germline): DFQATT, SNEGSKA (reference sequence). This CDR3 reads CSATLGGGTGELFF. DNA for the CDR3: TGCAGTGCTACCCTGGGGGGGGGCACCGGGGAGCTGTTTTTT.

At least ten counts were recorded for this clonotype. CDR3 in DNA: TGTGCCATCAGTGAAAGACTAGCGGGAGGACAAGAGACCCAGTACTTC. Translation gives CAISERLAGGQETQYF. This chain connects TRBV10-3 to TRBJ2-5, with TRBD2 matching over 13 bases. This CDR3 spans 16 amino acids. The germline CDR1 and CDR2 sequences are ENHRY and SYGVKD. V trimming: 3 bases; J trimming: 2 bases; junction bases outside the gene matches: 3.

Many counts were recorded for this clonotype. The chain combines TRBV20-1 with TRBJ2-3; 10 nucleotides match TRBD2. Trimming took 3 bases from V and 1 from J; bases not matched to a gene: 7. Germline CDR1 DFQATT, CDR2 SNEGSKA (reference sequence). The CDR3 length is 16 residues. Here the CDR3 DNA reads TGCAGTGCTAGTACCCTAGCGGGAGTGGGCACAGATACGCAGTATTTT. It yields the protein CSASTLAGVGTDTQYF.

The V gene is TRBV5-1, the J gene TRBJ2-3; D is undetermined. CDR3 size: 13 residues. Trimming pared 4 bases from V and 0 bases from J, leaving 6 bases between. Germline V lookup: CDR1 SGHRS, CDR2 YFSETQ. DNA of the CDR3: TGCGCCAGCAGCCCCTCCAGCACAGATACGCAGTATTTT. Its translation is CASSPSSTDTQYF.

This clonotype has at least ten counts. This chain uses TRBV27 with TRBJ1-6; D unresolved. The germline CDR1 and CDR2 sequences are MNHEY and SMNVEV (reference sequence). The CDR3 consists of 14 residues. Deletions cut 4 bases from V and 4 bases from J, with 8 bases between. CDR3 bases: TGTGCCAGCAGTTCTCGGCGGTATAATTCACCCCTCCACTTT. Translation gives CASSSRRYNSPLHF.

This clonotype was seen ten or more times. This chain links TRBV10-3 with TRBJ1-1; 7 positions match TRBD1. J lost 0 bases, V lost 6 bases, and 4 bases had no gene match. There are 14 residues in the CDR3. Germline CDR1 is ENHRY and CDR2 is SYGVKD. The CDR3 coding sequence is TGTGCCATCAGGCTACAGGGGATGAACACTGAAGCTTTCTTT. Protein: CAIRLQGMNTEAFF.

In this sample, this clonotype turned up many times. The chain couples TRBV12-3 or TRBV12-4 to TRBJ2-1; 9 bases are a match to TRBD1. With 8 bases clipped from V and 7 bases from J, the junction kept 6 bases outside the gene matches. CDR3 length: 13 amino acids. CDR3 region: CASRWTGDNEQFF. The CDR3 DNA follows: TGTGCCAGCCGCTGGACAGGGGATAATGAGCAGTTCTTC.